This T cell receptor beta chain was obtained from a study of blood T cell repertoires in COVID-19. Overall study: Sources were T cells, B-cell-depleted T cells, or PBMCs; the material itself was cDNA or gDNA.

In its sample, this clone was seen a few times. Participants, about 18 to 100 years old, spanned some 23 US areas. As handled by the study authors: The authors estimated nucleated cell counts from reference gene primer amplification. Here immunoSEQ multiplex PCR was the method, and the copy in TCRdb shows in-frame clones only, minus some. V, J and clone size derive from that table, while D and trimming were established from the DNA sequence. The sample comprises 150,000 to 200,000 clones, roughly three quarters of which are singletons, and around a sixth rests with the top ten. The CDR3 is 13 residues long. The V gene lost 6 bases and the J gene lost 3 bases, with 11 bases spanning the gap.

The chain uses TRBV12-3 or TRBV12-4 and TRBJ1-2; a weak D match, TRBD1 (6 bases). The clonotype was recovered from a woman aged 50 to 60 with acute COVID-19. Input material: PBMCs or T cells enriched from blood (not recorded which). In nucleotides, the CDR3 is TGTGCCAGCAGCGACAGGACCTACTATGGCTACACCTTC. Residues: CASSDRTYYGYTF.